This T cell receptor (beta chain) was captured in a study of CD8+CD57+ T cells in acquired aplastic anemia. Across the whole study: Sorted CD4+ and CD8+ cells yielded DNA averaging around 3.2 ug.

Germline V gene sequence: CDR1 SGHVS, CDR2 FNYEAQ. The germline V and J ends were trimmed by 5 bases and 7 bases, with 11 bases remaining between them. The CDR3 has 12 amino acids. Worth noting for this clonotype: What it recognizes is unknown.

The study's findings and limits: Roughly 27 sequences, all CD8+ CDR3, were shared between patients and controls. Patients were compared with controls for CD8+ Simpson's diversity, and no significant difference emerged.

Genomic DNA, serving as template, underwent TCR beta VDJ and CDR3 profiling. TCRdb used MiXCR to reprocess the reads, holding one entry per CDR3 protein. This repertoire shows 200,000 or so distinct CDR3 sequences, over 60% found once; its top ten account for 40% to 55%. Sequenced material: sorted CD4+, CD8+, or CD8+CD57+ T cells (not recorded which) from PBMCs. The clonotype was recovered from a human donor with severe aplastic anemia or a healthy control (not recorded which). The chain employs TRBV7-6 and TRBJ1-1; D is perhaps TRBD1 (5 bases). The CDR3 spells CASSGDVSEAFF. The CDR3 nucleotides read TGTGCCAGCAGCGGGGACGTCAGTGAAGCTTTCTTT.